This entry is about one T cell receptor beta chain. The antigen is unknown. These data come from a study of Ad26.COV2.S vaccination and SARS-CoV-2 variants. Whole-study findings and limits: An underestimation of total T cell responses may have resulted from the TCR breadth and depth analyses. Vaccine recipients showed a spike-specific TCR breadth that was higher than in placebo recipients.

The germline V and J ends were trimmed by 7 bases and 2 bases, with 11 bases remaining between them. CDR3 length: 13 amino acids. Germline V lookup: CDR1 LNHDA, CDR2 SQIVND (reference sequence). Data came from immunoSEQ multiplex PCR; TCRdb stores just in-frame clones and leaves some out. The top ten clones hold 5% to 7% of a sample with more than 150,000 clones, 87% of them seen once. V and J are TRBV19 and TRBJ1-2; D unresolved. The sample consisted of peripheral blood, taken after recovery from COVID-19. The clonotype originates from a human donor who had recovered from COVID-19. CDR3 in amino acids: CASTPGYNYGYTF. DNA of the CDR3: TGTGCCAGTACCCCGGGCTACAACTATGGCTACACCTTC. The variable domain in full, completed from reference TRBV19 and TRBJ1-2, reads DGGITQSPKYLFRKEGQNVTLSCEQNLNHDAMYWYRQDPGQGLRLIYYSQIVNDFQKGDIAEGYSVSREKKESFPLTVTSAQKNPTAFYLCASTPGYNYGYTFGSGTRLTVV.